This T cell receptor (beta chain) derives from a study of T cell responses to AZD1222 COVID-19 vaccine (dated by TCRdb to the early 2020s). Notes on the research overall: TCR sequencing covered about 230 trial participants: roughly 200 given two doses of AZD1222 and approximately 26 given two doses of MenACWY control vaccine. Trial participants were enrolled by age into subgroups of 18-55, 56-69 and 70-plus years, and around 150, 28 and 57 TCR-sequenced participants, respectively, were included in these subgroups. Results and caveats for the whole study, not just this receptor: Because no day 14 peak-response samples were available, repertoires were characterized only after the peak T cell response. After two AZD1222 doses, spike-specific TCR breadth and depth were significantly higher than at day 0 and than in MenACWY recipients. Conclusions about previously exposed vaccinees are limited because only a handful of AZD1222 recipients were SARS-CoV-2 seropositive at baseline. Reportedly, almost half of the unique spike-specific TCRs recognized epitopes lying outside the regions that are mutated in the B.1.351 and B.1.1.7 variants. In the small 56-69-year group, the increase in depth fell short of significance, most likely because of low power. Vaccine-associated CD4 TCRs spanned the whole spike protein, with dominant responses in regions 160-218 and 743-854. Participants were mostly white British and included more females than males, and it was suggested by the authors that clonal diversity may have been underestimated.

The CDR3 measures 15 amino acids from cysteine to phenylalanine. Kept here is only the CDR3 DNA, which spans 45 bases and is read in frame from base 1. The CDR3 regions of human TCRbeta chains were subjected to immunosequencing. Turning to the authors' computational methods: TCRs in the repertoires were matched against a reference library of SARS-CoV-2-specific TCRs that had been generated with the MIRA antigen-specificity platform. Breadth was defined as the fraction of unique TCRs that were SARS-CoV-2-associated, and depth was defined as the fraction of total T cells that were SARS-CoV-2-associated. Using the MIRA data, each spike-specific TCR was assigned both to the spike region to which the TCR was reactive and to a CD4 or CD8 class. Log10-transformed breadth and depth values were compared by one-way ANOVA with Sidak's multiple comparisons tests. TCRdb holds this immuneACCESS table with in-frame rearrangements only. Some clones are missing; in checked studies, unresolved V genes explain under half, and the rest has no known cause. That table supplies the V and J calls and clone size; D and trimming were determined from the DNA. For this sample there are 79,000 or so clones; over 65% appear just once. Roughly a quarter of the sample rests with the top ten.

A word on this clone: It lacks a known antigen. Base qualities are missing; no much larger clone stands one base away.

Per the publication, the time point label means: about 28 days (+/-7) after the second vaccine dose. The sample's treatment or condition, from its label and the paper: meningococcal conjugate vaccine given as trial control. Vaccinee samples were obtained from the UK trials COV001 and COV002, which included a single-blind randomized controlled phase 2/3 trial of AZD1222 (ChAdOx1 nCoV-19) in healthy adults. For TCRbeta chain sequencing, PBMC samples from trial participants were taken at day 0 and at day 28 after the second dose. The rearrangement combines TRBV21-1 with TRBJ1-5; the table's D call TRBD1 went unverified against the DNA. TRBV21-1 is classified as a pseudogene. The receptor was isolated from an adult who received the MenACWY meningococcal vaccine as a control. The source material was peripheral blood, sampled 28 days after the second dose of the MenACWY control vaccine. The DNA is TGTGCCAGCAGCAAATCGTGGCAGGGTTATCAGCCCCAGCATTTT. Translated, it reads CASSKSWQGYQPQHF.